This T cell receptor (beta chain) was sequenced in a study of CD8 T cells in Susac syndrome. Germline assignment: CDR1 SGHTA and CDR2 FQGTGA. This CDR3 has 14 amino acids. Trimming stripped 5 bases from V and 1 base from J, with 11 bases between. About this clonotype: Its antigen remains unknown.

Blood CD8+ and CD4+ T cells underwent high-throughput TCR beta sequencing. Negative isolation yielded CD4+ and CD8+ T cells, and FACS enriched TEMRA cells. Study outcomes and limitations: In its TCR sequencing and HLA analysis, the study acknowledged that the number of individuals was relatively small.

RNA totalling about 0.5 to 1 ug underwent reverse transcription with random hexamers. Multiplex PCR with immunoSEQ amplified the TCR beta CDR3 across 54 Vbeta and 13 Jbeta. MiXCR was run by TCRdb on the immunoSEQ multiplex PCR reads, yielding one entry per CDR3 protein. This sample carries 110,000 or so distinct CDR3 sequences, 92% of them seen once, and the ten largest clones take roughly 0.15%. The chain is built from TRBV7-3 and TRBJ1-1; D remains ambiguous. The source is a human donor in good health. The specimen was CD4+ T cells from PBMCs. The CDR3 nucleotides read TGTGCCAGCAGCGTCCGACACGGGAACACTGAAGCTTTCTTT. As protein: CASSVRHGNTEAFF. Together with reference TRBV7-3 and TRBJ1-1, the CDR3 gives the full variable domain: GAGVSQTPSNKVTEKGKYVELRCDPISGHTALYWYRQSLGQGPEFLIYFQGTGAADDSGLPNDRFFAVRPEGSVSTLKIQRTERGDSAVYLCASSVRHGNTEAFFGQGTRLTVV.